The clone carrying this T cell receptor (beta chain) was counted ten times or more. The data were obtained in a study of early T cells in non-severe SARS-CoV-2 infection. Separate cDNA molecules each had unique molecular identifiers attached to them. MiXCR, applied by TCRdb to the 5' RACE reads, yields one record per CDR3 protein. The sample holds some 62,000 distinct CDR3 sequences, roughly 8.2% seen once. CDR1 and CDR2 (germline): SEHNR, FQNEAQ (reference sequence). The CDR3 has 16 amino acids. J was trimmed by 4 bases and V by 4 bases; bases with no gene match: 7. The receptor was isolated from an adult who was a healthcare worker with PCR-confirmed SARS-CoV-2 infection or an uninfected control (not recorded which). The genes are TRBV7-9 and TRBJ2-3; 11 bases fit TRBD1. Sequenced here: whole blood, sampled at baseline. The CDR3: CASSSEEGQGADTQYF. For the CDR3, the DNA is TGTGCCAGCAGCTCGGAGGAGGGACAGGGGGCAGATACGCAGTATTTT.